This T cell receptor (beta chain) stems from a study of T cells after yellow fever vaccination. Findings and caveats of the study: Among all clonotypes, a small share was observed in both CD4 and CD8 compartments.

The CDR3 has 15 residues. The V gene end was trimmed by 3 bases and the J gene end by 7 bases; junction bases not matched to a gene: 6. Germline V gene lookup returns CDR1 SGDLS and CDR2 YYNGEE. 5'RACE template switching produced TCR cDNA carrying a universal primer site and UMIs. TCRdb reprocessed the 5' RACE reads with MiXCR, giving one entry per CDR3 protein. The table lists over 110,000 distinct CDR3 sequences, roughly 8% of them singletons. In the case of this clonotype: The antigen is unknown.

The TCR sequence derives from a young man who received the YFV17D yellow fever vaccine. This chain joins TRBV9 and TRBJ2-2; 10 bases match TRBD2. The sample in question was CD4+ T cells sorted from PBMCs, obtained 5 days after the yellow fever booster vaccination. This CDR3 is CASSDRTSGRGELFF. The DNA of the CDR3 is TGTGCCAGCAGCGATCGGACTAGCGGACGCGGGGAGCTGTTTTTT.